Listed here is a single TCR beta chain. In the original workflow: Nucleated cell number was recorded as an estimate derived from reference gene primer amplification. Assay: immunoSEQ multiplex PCR; the TCRdb copy retains only in-frame clones and omits some. That table is the source of V, J and clone size, and D and trimming were worked out from the DNA. The repertoire holds over 60,000 clones, with 80% to 90% as singletons. From germline, CDR1 is SGHTA and CDR2 FQGTGA. The CDR3 extends over 17 amino acids. J gave up 5 bases and V 10 bases, and 20 bases lay outside the gene matches. This sample is drawn from a study of blood T cell repertoires in COVID-19. Looking at the study overall: Whether acute or convalescent, the COVID-19 samples came from the United States, Italy and Spain. Sources were T cells, B-cell-depleted T cells, or PBMCs; the material itself was cDNA or gDNA.

Sequencing was performed on peripheral blood. The chain has TRBV7-3 and TRBJ2-5, with TRBD1 matching 9 bases. The sequence was collected from a man in his sixties or seventies with active or convalescent COVID-19. CDR3 region: CATAPGQGAPNVETQYF. As DNA, the CDR3 is TGTGCCACTGCACCGGGACAGGGTGCCCCGAATGTGGAGACCCAGTACTTC.